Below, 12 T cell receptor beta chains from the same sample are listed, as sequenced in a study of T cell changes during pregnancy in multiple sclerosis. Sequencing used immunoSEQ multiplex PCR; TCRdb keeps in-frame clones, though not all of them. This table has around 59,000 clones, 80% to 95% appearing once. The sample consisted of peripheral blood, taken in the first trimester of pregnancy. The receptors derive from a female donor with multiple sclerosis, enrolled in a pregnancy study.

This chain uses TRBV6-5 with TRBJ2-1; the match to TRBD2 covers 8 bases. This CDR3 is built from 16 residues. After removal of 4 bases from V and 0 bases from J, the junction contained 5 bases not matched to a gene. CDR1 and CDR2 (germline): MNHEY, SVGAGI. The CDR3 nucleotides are TGTGCCAGCAGTTTTAGCGGGGTCAGCTCCTACAATGAGCAGTTCTTC. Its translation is CASSFSGVSSYNEQFF.

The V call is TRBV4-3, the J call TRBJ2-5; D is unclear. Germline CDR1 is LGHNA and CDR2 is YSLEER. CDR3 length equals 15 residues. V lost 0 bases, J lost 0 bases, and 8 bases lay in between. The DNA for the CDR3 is TGCGCCAGCAGCCAAGAGCTCGCGTACCAAGAGACCCAGTACTTC. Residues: CASSQELAYQETQYF.

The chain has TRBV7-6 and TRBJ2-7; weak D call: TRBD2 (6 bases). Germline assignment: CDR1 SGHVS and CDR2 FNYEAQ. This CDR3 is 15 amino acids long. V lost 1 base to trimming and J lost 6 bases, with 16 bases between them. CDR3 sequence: CASSLDLVGGREQYF. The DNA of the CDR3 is TGTGCCAGCAGCTTAGATTTGGTGGGGGGACGCGAGCAGTACTTC.

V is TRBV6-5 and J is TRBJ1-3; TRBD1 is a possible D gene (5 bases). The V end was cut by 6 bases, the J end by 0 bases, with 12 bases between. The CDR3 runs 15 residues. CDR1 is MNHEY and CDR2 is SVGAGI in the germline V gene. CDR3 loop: CASRITGRSGNTIYF. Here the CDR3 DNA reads TGTGCCAGCAGGATAACAGGCCGCTCTGGAAACACCATATATTTT.

This CDR3 reads CASSFTRQGGTEAFF. DNA of the CDR3: TGTGCCAGCAGTTTCACCCGACAGGGAGGTACTGAAGCTTTCTTT. This sequence joins TRBV6-5 and TRBJ1-1; TRBD1 agrees at 7 bases. Germline V gene data show CDR1 as MNHEY and CDR2 as SVGAGI. The CDR3 is made up of 15 amino acids. After removal of 4 bases from V and 5 bases from J, the junction contained 10 bases not matched to a gene.

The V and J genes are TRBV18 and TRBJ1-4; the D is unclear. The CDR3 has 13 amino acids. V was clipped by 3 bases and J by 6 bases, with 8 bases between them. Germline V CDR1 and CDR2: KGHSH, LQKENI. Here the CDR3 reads CASSPTRDEKLFF. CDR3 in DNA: TGTGCCAGCTCACCGACTCGGGATGAAAAACTGTTTTTT.

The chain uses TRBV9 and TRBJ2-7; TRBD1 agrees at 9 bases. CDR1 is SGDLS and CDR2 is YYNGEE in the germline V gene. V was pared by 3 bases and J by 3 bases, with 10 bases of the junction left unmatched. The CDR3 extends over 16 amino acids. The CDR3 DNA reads TGTGCCAGCAGCGGGGGAATGGGACAGGGACTCTACGAGCAGTACTTC. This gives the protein CASSGGMGQGLYEQYF.

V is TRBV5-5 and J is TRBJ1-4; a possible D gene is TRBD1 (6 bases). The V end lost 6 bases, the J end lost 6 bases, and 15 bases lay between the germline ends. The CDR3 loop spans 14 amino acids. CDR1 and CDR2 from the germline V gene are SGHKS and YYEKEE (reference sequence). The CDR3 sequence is CASTRRTVDEKLFF. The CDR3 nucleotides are TGTGCCAGCACCCGCCGGACAGTTGATGAAAAACTGTTTTTT.

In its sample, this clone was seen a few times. CDR3 amino acids: CAWSAGSNQPQHF. The CDR3 DNA is TGTGCCTGGAGCGCCGGTAGCAATCAGCCCCAGCATTTT. V and J are TRBV30 and TRBJ1-5; D not resolved. CDR1 and CDR2 (germline): GTSNPN, SVGIG (reference sequence). The CDR3 totals 13 residues. Trimming removed 3 bases from V and 0 bases from J, with 6 bases in between.

DNA for the CDR3: TGTGCCAGTAGTCCGGACAGGGTCGGAAACACCATATATTTT. Its translation: CASSPDRVGNTIYF. This rearrangement joins TRBV19 to TRBJ1-3, with 8 bases that match TRBD1. The ends lost 5 bases at V and 4 bases at J; junction bases unmatched: 4. Germline V lookup: CDR1 LNHDA, CDR2 SQIVND (reference sequence). This CDR3 is 14 amino acids long.

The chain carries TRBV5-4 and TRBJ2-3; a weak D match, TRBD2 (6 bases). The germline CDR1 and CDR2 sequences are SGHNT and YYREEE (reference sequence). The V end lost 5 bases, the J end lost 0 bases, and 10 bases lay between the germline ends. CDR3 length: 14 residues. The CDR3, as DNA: TGTGCCAGCAGACCCGGGACTAGCACAGATACGCAGTATTTT. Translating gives CASRPGTSTDTQYF.

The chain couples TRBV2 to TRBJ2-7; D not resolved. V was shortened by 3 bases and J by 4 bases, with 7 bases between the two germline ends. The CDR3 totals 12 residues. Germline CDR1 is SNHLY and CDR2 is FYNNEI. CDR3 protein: CASSETGYEQYF. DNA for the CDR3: TGTGCCAGCAGTGAGACCGGGTACGAGCAGTACTTC.